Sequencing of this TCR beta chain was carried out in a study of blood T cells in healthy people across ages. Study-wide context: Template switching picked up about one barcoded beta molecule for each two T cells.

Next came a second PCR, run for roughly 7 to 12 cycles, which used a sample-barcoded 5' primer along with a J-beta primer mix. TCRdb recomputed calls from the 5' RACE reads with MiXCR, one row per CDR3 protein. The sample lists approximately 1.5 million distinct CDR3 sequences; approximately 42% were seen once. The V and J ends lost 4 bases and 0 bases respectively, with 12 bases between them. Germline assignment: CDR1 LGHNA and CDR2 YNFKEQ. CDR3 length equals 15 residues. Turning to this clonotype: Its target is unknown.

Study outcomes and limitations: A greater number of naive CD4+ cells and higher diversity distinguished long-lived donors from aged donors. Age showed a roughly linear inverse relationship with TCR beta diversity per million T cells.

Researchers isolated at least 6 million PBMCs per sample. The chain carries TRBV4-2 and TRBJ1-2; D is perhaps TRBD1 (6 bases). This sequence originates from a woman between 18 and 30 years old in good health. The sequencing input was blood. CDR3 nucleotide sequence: TGTGCCAGCAGCCGCCGGGACACCACTAACTATGGCTACACCTTC. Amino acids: CASSRRDTTNYGYTF.